The 13 T cell receptor beta chains presented below share a single source sample, sequenced in a study of cytomegalovirus exposure and HLA in healthy donors. The PCR ran on 60 Vbeta and 13 Jbeta primers. The table came from immunoSEQ multiplex PCR; TCRdb's copy has only in-frame clones and leaves some out. Seen here are 40,000 or so clones, about 70% observed once, and the top ten hold 3% to 5%. The sequencing sample was made of PBMCs. The receptors here all came from a middle-aged man in good health and CMV-seronegative.

This clone has just a few counts. The chain uses TRBV4-2 and TRBJ2-1, with 10 bases aligning to TRBD2. Trimming took 0 bases from V and 6 from J; bases not matched to a gene: 8. The germline V gene encodes CDR1 LGHNA and CDR2 YNFKEQ. CDR3 length equals 17 residues. The CDR3 DNA sequence: TGTGCCAGCAGCCAAGAGTCGAGCGGGGGGGGTGCCAATGAGCAGTTCTTC. Translation: CASSQESSGGGANEQFF.

This clone has only a few counts. The junction does not match germline at one end; this may be a read error. The rearrangement joins TRBV29-1 to TRBJ2-7; the D gene is possibly TRBD1 (7 bases). CDR3 length: 13 residues. Germline-derived CDR1 and CDR2 are SQVTM and ANQGSEA. CDR3: CSVEDREVYEQYF. Written as DNA, the CDR3 is TGCAGCGTCGAAGACAGGGAGGTCTACGAGCAGTACTTC.

The J gene is TRBJ2-1, the V gene TRBV5-1, with no clear D. V gave up 3 bases and J gave up 7 bases, with 20 bases separating them. Germline CDR1 is SGHRS and CDR2 is YFSETQ. The CDR3 has 16 amino acids. The CDR3 spells CASSSQAGRPGNEQFF. The CDR3 region has the DNA TGCGCCAGCAGCTCCCAGGCAGGTCGACCTGGGAATGAGCAGTTCTTC.

CDR3 DNA: TGTGCCATCAGTGCGGGACAGGGGGCAGACACTGAAGCTTTCTTT. It encodes CAISAGQGADTEAFF. The V gene is TRBV10-3, the J gene TRBJ1-1; 12 positions match TRBD1. Germline assignment: CDR1 ENHRY and CDR2 SYGVKD. Germline trimming cut 4 bases from V and 3 bases from J; bases unmatched to any gene: 3. This CDR3 has 15 amino acids.

The V gene is TRBV19, the J gene TRBJ1-1; no firm D call. CDR3 length: 13 amino acids. Germline values: CDR1 LNHDA, CDR2 SQIVND (reference sequence). Trimming cost V 1 base and J 7 bases, with 10 bases left between them. The CDR3 is CASSIGGFDEAFF. The CDR3 region has the DNA TGTGCCAGTAGTATAGGAGGGTTTGATGAAGCTTTCTTT.

This clone has more than one count but fewer than ten. J is TRBJ2-7 and V is TRBV5-4; 10 bases are a match to TRBD1. This CDR3 has 13 residues. V shed 5 bases and J 5 bases; nucleotides not matched to a gene: 4. Germline loops: CDR1 SGHNT, CDR2 YYREEE (reference sequence). The chain's CDR3 is CASRPGTGDEQYF. CDR3 DNA: TGTGCCAGCAGACCTGGGACAGGGGACGAGCAGTACTTC.

The chain employs TRBV6-5 and TRBJ1-1, with a weak D call TRBD1 (5 bases). Germline values: CDR1 MNHEY, CDR2 SVGAGI. The CDR3 covers 14 residues. V lost 3 bases, J lost 1 base, and 9 bases lay in between. CDR3 sequence reads: CASSYSQGNTEAFF. The CDR3 bases are TGTGCCAGCAGTTATAGCCAGGGGAACACTGAAGCTTTCTTT.

This clone turned up a few times. CDR3 protein: CAWSPAGANNEQFF. The CDR3 DNA is TGTGCCTGGAGTCCAGCGGGGGCTAACAATGAGCAGTTCTTC. The chain has TRBV30 and TRBJ2-1; 8 bases align to TRBD2. The germline V gene has CDR1 GTSNPN and CDR2 SVGIG (reference sequence). Trimming took 2 bases from V and 5 from J; bases not matched to a gene: 5. The length of the CDR3 is 14 residues.

This clone has only one observation. V and J are TRBV13 and TRBJ2-3; 12 bases line up with TRBD2. The CDR3 is 15 amino acids. V shed 4 bases and J 5 bases; nucleotides not matched to a gene: 4. Germline CDR1 and CDR2: PRHDT and FYEKMQ (reference sequence). CDR3 DNA: TGTGCCAGCAGCTCGACTAGCGGGGGTGGAGATACGCAGTATTTT. Translating it yields CASSSTSGGGDTQYF.

V and J are TRBV6-5 and TRBJ1-1; TRBD1 aligns across 9 bases. The ends lost 6 bases at V and 3 bases at J; junction bases unmatched: 5. The CDR3 totals 14 residues. Germline CDR1 MNHEY, CDR2 SVGAGI. In DNA form, the CDR3 reads TGTGCCAGCAGACGGGACAGGGAACACACTGAAGCTTTCTTT. Its protein product is CASRRDREHTEAFF.

The J gene is TRBJ1-1, the V gene TRBV6-5; possible D gene TRBD1, 6 bases. Per germline, CDR1 MNHEY and CDR2 SVGAGI. This CDR3 has 15 amino acids. Between the trimmed V and J ends, which lost 1 base and 3 bases, there was a span of 12 bases. This CDR3 is CASSYFRGADTEAFF. In nucleotides, the CDR3 is TGTGCCAGCAGTTACTTCAGGGGCGCGGACACTGAAGCTTTCTTT.

Here the CDR3 reads CASSQDTSGRLSYEQYF. CDR3 nucleotides: TGCGCCAGCAGCCAAGATACTAGCGGTCGACTCTCCTACGAGCAGTACTTC. The chain joins TRBV4-3 to TRBJ2-7; 8 nucleotides align to TRBD2. With 0 bases clipped from V and 0 bases from J, the junction kept 7 bases outside the gene matches. Germline loops: CDR1 LGHNA, CDR2 YSLEER. There are 17 residues in the CDR3.

The chain combines TRBV6-6 with TRBJ1-2, with TRBD1 matching over 8 bases. This CDR3 comprises 15 residues. V trimming: 0 bases; J trimming: 5 bases; junction bases outside the gene matches: 5. The V gene's germline CDR1 is MNHNY and CDR2 SVGAGI (reference sequence). The CDR3 nucleotides read TGTGCCAGCAGTTACTCGCCCGGACAGGGTTATGGCTACACCTTC. Translation gives CASSYSPGQGYGYTF.